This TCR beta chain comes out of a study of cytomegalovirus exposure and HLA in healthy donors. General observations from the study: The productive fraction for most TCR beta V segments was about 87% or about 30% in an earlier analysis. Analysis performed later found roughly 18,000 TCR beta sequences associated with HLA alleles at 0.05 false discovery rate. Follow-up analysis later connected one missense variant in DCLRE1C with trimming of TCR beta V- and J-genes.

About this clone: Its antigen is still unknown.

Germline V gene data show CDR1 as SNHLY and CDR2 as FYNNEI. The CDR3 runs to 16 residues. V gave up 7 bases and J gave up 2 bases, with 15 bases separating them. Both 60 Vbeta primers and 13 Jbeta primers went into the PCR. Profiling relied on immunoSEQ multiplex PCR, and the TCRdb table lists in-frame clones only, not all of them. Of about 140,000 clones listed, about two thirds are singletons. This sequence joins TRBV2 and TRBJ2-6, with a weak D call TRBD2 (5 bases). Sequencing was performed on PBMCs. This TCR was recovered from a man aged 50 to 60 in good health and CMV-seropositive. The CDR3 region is CASMKSRAAGANVLTF. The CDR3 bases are TGTGCCAGCATGAAGTCGAGGGCGGCTGGGGCCAACGTCCTGACTTTC.